This T cell receptor (beta chain) emerged from a study of human T cells and chemical hapten exposure. The wider study: An area of 2 cm by 2 cm on upper inner arm skin received 2% DPC for sensitization. Patients additionally received therapeutic doses of diphenylcyclopropenone on the scalp once a week, and this continued throughout the roughly 26-week study. Chiefly female patients presented with alopecia areata, totalis or universalis.

TCRdb re-derived calls from the RACE reads in MiXCR, one entry per CDR3 protein. The sample holds a few hundred thousand distinct CDR3 sequences, approximately 8.6% seen once. Time point denoted: pre-sensitization, week 0. As to treatment: therapeutic diphenylcyclopropenone sensitization with weekly scalp DPC. The germline V gene encodes CDR1 SGHRS and CDR2 YFSETQ. The ends lost 4 bases at V and 4 bases at J; junction bases unmatched: 7. The CDR3 spans 15 residues. Note on this clonotype: Its target is unknown.

Findings and caveats of the study: The number of TCRs above 1 in 1000 frequency did not change after DPC sensitization.

The material was whole blood, obtained in connection with sensitization to the hapten diphenylcyclopropenone (DPC). The V gene is TRBV5-1, the J gene TRBJ2-1, with 8 bases lining up with TRBD2. The receptor was derived from a woman aged 40 to 50 with alopecia areata. Some clones in this sample may be carry-over from other donors' samples. The CDR3 loop is CASSPSGSPYNEQFF. CDR3 DNA: TGCGCCAGCAGCCCGAGCGGGAGCCCTTACAATGAGCAGTTCTTC.